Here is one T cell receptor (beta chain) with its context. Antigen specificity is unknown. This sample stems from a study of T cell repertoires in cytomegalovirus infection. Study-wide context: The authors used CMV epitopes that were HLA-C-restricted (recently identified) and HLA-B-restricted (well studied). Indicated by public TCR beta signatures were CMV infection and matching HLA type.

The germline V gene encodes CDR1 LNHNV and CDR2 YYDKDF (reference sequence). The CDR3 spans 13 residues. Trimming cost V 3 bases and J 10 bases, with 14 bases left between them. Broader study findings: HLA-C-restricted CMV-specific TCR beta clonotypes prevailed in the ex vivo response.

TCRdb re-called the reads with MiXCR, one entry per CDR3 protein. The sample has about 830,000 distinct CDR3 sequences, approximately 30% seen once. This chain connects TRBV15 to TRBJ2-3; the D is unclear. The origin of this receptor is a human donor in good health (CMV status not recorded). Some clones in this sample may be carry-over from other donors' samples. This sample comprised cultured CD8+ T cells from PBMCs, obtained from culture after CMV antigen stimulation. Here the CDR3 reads CATSSIISRSQYF. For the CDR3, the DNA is TGTGCCACCAGCAGCATAATTTCCAGGTCGCAGTATTTT.